Each of the 31 T cell receptor beta chains below was sequenced from the same sample in a study of T cell responses to AZD1222 COVID-19 vaccine. The data were produced by immunoSEQ multiplex PCR, yet TCRdb's version contains in-frame clones alone and is incomplete. In the table there are 150,000 or so clones, 70% to 90% of which are singletons. The sequences come from peripheral blood, collected on day 0 of MenACWY control vaccination. These receptors were obtained from an adult in good health.

J is TRBJ1-3 and V is TRBV20-1; D ambiguous. This CDR3 region has 14 residues. Germline lookup yields CDR1 DFQATT and CDR2 SNEGSKA (reference sequence). Trimming shortened V by 3 bases and J by 1 base, and 10 bases separated the two germline ends. As DNA, the CDR3 is TGCAGTGCTAGTTTGCTACCATCTGGAAACACCATATATTTT. Residues: CSASLLPSGNTIYF.

This sequence joins TRBV20-1 and TRBJ2-5; perhaps D is TRBD1 or TRBD2 (7 bases each). Trimming took off 3 bases at V and 5 bases at J, with 19 bases between the two ends. The CDR3 has 15 amino acids. Germline V gives CDR1 DFQATT, CDR2 SNEGSKA (reference sequence). CDR3 region: CSASYQGQGGETQYF. Written as DNA, the CDR3 is TGCAGTGCTAGTTATCAGGGCCAGGGGGGGGAGACCCAGTACTTC.

This chain links TRBV19 with TRBJ1-5; D unclear. Germline assignment: CDR1 LNHDA and CDR2 SQIVND (reference sequence). This CDR3 contains 18 residues. The V and J ends lost 3 bases and 0 bases respectively, with 18 bases between them. CDR3 loop: CASSIRRRSDYSNQPQHF. The CDR3, as DNA: TGTGCCAGTAGTATCCGGCGGAGGAGCGACTATAGCAATCAGCCCCAGCATTTT.

DNA for the CDR3: TGTGCCAGCACCACCACTGGACAGTTTAATTCACCCCTCCACTTT. It specifies CASTTTGQFNSPLHF. V and J are TRBV6-5 and TRBJ1-6; the D gene is possibly TRBD1 (6 bases). This CDR3 is 15 amino acids long. Looked up from germline, CDR1 is MNHEY and CDR2 is SVGAGI. The germline V and J ends were trimmed by 7 bases and 6 bases, with 16 bases remaining between them.

The chain employs TRBV19 and TRBJ1-2; the D is unclear. This CDR3 spans 13 amino acids. Germline CDR1 reads LNHDA; CDR2 reads SQIVND (reference sequence). V lost 4 bases to trimming and J lost 2 bases, with 8 bases between them. The CDR3 sequence: CASSTSQNYGYTF. The CDR3 DNA reads TGTGCCAGTAGTACGTCCCAGAACTATGGCTACACCTTC.

CDR3 sequence: CAWRSGVWSNQPQHF. For the CDR3, the DNA is TGTGCCTGGAGGTCAGGGGTTTGGAGCAATCAGCCCCAGCATTTT. The chain has TRBV30 and TRBJ1-5; tentative D call: TRBD1 (6 bases). In germline, CDR1 is GTSNPN, CDR2 SVGIG (reference sequence). V was clipped by 3 bases and J by 1 base, with 13 bases between them. CDR3 length: 15 amino acids.

The CDR3 nucleotides read TGTGCCAGCAGCCAGTACTTCAATGAGCAGTTCTTC. Protein sequence: CASSQYFNEQFF. This sequence joins TRBV5-4 and TRBJ2-1; no reliable D call. With 4 bases removed from V and 6 bases from J, the gap between germline ends came to 8 bases. From germline, CDR1 is SGHNT and CDR2 YYREEE (reference sequence). The CDR3 totals 12 residues.

This clone was observed a few times. The V gene is TRBV5-1, the J gene TRBJ1-2; D unclear. Deletions cut 0 bases from V and 10 bases from J, with 13 bases between. Germline CDR1 SGHRS, CDR2 YFSETQ. This CDR3 spans 13 amino acids. CDR3 sequence reads: CASSLGSQTAYTF. The CDR3 DNA sequence: TGCGCCAGCAGCTTGGGTTCTCAGACCGCCTACACCTTC. The full variable domain, its missing parts supplied by reference TRBV5-1 and TRBJ1-2, is KAGVTQTPRYLIKTRGQQVTLSCSPISGHRSVSWYQQTPGQGLQFLFEYFSETQRNKGNFPGRFSGRQFSNSRSEMNVSTLELGDSALYLCASSLGSQTAYTFGSGTRLTVV.

The genes are TRBV2 and TRBJ1-5, with unresolved D. V was pared by 6 bases and J by 0 bases, with 6 bases between. Looked up from germline, CDR1 is SNHLY and CDR2 is FYNNEI. CDR3 length: 13 amino acids. The DNA for the CDR3 is TGTGCCAGCAGAGGAGATAGCAATCAGCCCCAGCATTTT. Amino acid sequence: CASRGDSNQPQHF.

The table lists this clone with a few counts. The V gene is TRBV28, the J gene TRBJ2-7; 8 bases align to TRBD1. Losses at the gene ends were 7 bases for V and 4 bases for J; bases not matched to a gene: 12. This CDR3 has 15 residues. The germline gives CDR1 MDHEN, CDR2 SYDVKM. CDR3 sequence (DNA): TGTGCCAGCACCCGCCCCTCGACAGGGGTTTACGAGCAGTACTTC. It specifies CASTRPSTGVYEQYF.

CDR3 sequence reads: CASSLRPGNYGYTF. CDR3 DNA sequence: TGCGCCAGCAGCTTACGCCCAGGGAACTATGGCTACACCTTC. The chain recombines TRBV5-1 with TRBJ1-2; weak D call: TRBD1 (5 bases). This CDR3 has 14 residues. V lost 2 bases, J lost 2 bases, and 10 bases lay in between. Germline-derived CDR1 and CDR2 are SGHRS and YFSETQ. Drawing the rest from reference TRBV5-1 and TRBJ1-2, the complete variable domain is KAGVTQTPRYLIKTRGQQVTLSCSPISGHRSVSWYQQTPGQGLQFLFEYFSETQRNKGNFPGRFSGRQFSNSRSEMNVSTLELGDSALYLCASSLRPGNYGYTFGSGTRLTVV.

The gene calls are TRBV7-8 and TRBJ1-5, with D unresolved. CDR1 and CDR2 from the germline V gene are SGHVS and FQNEAQ. V lost 4 bases to trimming and J lost 4 bases, with 14 bases between them. There are 15 residues in the CDR3. The CDR3 sequence is CASSSLAGGNQPQHF. CDR3 coding DNA: TGTGCCAGCAGCTCACTGGCGGGCGGTAATCAGCCCCAGCATTTT.

Notes on this clone: This specimen includes other DNA sequences encoding the same CDR3. The rearrangement links TRBV25-1 to TRBJ2-7; D is ambiguous. This CDR3 has 12 amino acids. V was cut by 4 bases and J by 3 bases, with 7 bases left in between. CDR1 is MGHDK and CDR2 is SYGVNS in the germline V gene. The CDR3: CASSGRFYEQYF. The CDR3 coding sequence is TGTGCCAGCAGTGGACGCTTCTACGAGCAGTACTTC.

The chain has TRBV27 and TRBJ2-5; 7 bases are a match to TRBD1. The CDR3 length is 15 residues. CDR1 and CDR2 from the germline V gene are MNHEY and SMNVEV (reference sequence). The J segment lost 2 bases and the V segment lost 6 bases, leaving 9 bases of the junction unmatched. The CDR3 spells CASRVRRQGQETQYF. The CDR3, as DNA: TGTGCCAGCAGAGTTCGACGACAGGGTCAAGAGACCCAGTACTTC.

The chain has TRBV7-2 and TRBJ1-1, with D hard to call. The CDR3 loop spans 12 amino acids. Trimming removed 1 base at V and 1 base at J, with 1 base between. Germline CDR1 and CDR2: SGHTA and FQGNSA. CDR3 region: CASSLENTEAFF. The CDR3 DNA sequence: TGTGCCAGCAGCTTAGAGAACACTGAAGCTTTCTTT.

The V gene is TRBV27, the J gene TRBJ2-7, with D maybe TRBD1 (6 bases). Trimming shortened V by 3 bases and J by 2 bases, and 11 bases separated the two germline ends. CDR1 and CDR2 (germline): MNHEY, SMNVEV (reference sequence). This CDR3 has 14 residues. The CDR3 protein is CASSFTGQTYEQYF. The CDR3 DNA follows: TGTGCCAGCAGTTTTACGGGACAAACCTACGAGCAGTACTTC.

This sequence joins TRBV7-9 and TRBJ2-1; a weak D match, TRBD2 (7 bases). Germline values: CDR1 SEHNR, CDR2 FQNEAQ (reference sequence). This CDR3 contains 13 residues. V dropped 5 bases and J dropped 14 bases, with 19 bases sitting between them. The CDR3, as DNA: TGTGCCAGCAGCCCCCAACCGGGGGGCGCGGAGTTCTTC. Translated: CASSPQPGGAEFF.

The rearrangement joins TRBV7-9 to TRBJ2-7; D is possibly TRBD2 (5 bases). V gave up 5 bases and J gave up 0 bases, with 14 bases separating them. The V gene's germline CDR1 is SEHNR and CDR2 FQNEAQ (reference sequence). This CDR3 spans 15 amino acids. For the CDR3, the DNA is TGTGCCAGCAGCCGCCCCGGGGATAGCTCCTACGAGCAGTACTTC. Translation: CASSRPGDSSYEQYF.

The chain links TRBV19 to TRBJ1-2; D possibly corresponds to TRBD1 (6 bases). Deletions cut 1 base from V and 10 bases from J, with 13 bases between. The CDR3 has 13 residues. Germline loops: CDR1 LNHDA, CDR2 SQIVND (reference sequence). The CDR3 region is CASSIGQGMTYTF. The DNA for the CDR3 is TGTGCCAGTAGTATAGGGCAGGGGATGACCTACACCTTC.

About this clone: In the same sample, other DNA sequences code for this CDR3. The CDR3 here is CASSLTGNTEAFF. The CDR3 DNA is TGTGCCAGCAGTTTAACGGGTAACACTGAAGCTTTCTTT. The chain has TRBV27 and TRBJ1-1; D is unclear. Trimming took off 2 bases at V and 2 bases at J, with 6 bases between the two ends. The CDR3 length is 13 residues. CDR1 and CDR2 from the germline V gene are MNHEY and SMNVEV (reference sequence).

The V gene is TRBV6-5, the J gene TRBJ1-1, with unresolved D. The CDR3 is 14 residues long. Trimming left V 5 bases short and J 0 bases short, with 10 bases between. Germline assignment: CDR1 MNHEY and CDR2 SVGAGI. CDR3 nucleotides: TGTGCCAGCAGTCCTGACGGAATGAACACTGAAGCTTTCTTT. Amino acids: CASSPDGMNTEAFF.

The rearrangement links TRBV24-1 to TRBJ2-2; TRBD2 matches at 8 bases. CDR1 KGHDR and CDR2 SFDVKD come from the germline V gene. With 0 bases clipped from V and 4 bases from J, the junction kept 0 bases outside the gene matches. This CDR3 comprises 15 residues. CDR3 nucleotides: TGTGCCACCAGTGATTTGGGGACTAGCACCGGGGAGCTGTTTTTT. Amino acids: CATSDLGTSTGELFF.

The chain has TRBV15 and TRBJ1-1; the D gene is possibly TRBD1 (5 bases). This CDR3 contains 14 residues. CDR1 is LNHNV and CDR2 is YYDKDF in the germline V gene (reference sequence). V gave up 5 bases and J gave up 0 bases, with 10 bases separating them. CDR3: CATSRGGLNTEAFF. For the CDR3, the DNA is TGTGCCACCAGCCGGGGCGGACTGAACACTGAAGCTTTCTTT.

J is TRBJ2-7 and V is TRBV27; 7 bases are shared with TRBD2. Germline trimming cut 2 bases from V and 4 bases from J; bases unmatched to any gene: 5. The CDR3 runs 14 residues. CDR1 and CDR2 (germline): MNHEY, SMNVEV (reference sequence). The CDR3 DNA is TGTGCCAGCAGTTTAGCGGGAGTTGGTTACGAGCAGTACTTC. It specifies CASSLAGVGYEQYF.

The chain uses TRBV7-2 and TRBJ1-1; D possibly corresponds to TRBD1 (5 bases). The V gene's germline CDR1 is SGHTA and CDR2 FQGNSA. Trimming took off 3 bases at V and 2 bases at J, with 10 bases between the two ends. There are 14 residues in the CDR3. The CDR3: CASSLNRYNTEAFF. The CDR3 DNA follows: TGTGCCAGCAGCTTGAACAGGTACAACACTGAAGCTTTCTTT. The variable domain in full, with the rest retrieved from reference TRBV7-2 and TRBJ1-1, is GAGVSQSPSNKVTEKGKDVELRCDPISGHTALYWYRQSLGQGLEFLIYFQGNSAPDKSGLPSDRFSAERTGGSVSTLTIQRTQQEDSAVYLCASSLNRYNTEAFFGQGTRLTVV.

CDR3 protein: CASSSIQRNYGYTF. CDR3 nucleotides: TGTGCCAGCAGTTCGATACAGCGTAACTATGGCTACACCTTC. The chain carries TRBV27 and TRBJ1-2; D unclear. Trimming pared 4 bases from V and 1 base from J, leaving 10 bases between. Germline V gene data show CDR1 as MNHEY and CDR2 as SMNVEV (reference sequence). This CDR3 spans 14 amino acids.

This clone was recorded only once. CDR3 loop: CASSPRTSEAFF. CDR3 sequence (DNA): TGTGCCAGCAGCCCCAGGACAAGTGAAGCTTTCTTT. V and J are TRBV9 and TRBJ1-1; a possible D gene is TRBD1 (5 bases). The CDR3 has 12 residues. CDR1 and CDR2 from the germline V gene are SGDLS and YYNGEE. The germline V and J ends were trimmed by 4 bases and 7 bases, with 11 bases remaining between them.

The rearrangement links TRBV7-6 to TRBJ1-2; D remains ambiguous. CDR1 is SGHVS and CDR2 is FNYEAQ in the germline V gene. Trimming cost V 0 bases and J 4 bases, with 6 bases left between them. There are 13 residues in the CDR3. CDR3 amino acids: CASSLAELYGYTF. Here the CDR3 DNA reads TGTGCCAGCAGCTTAGCAGAGCTCTATGGCTACACCTTC.

This chain connects TRBV19 to TRBJ1-1, with D maybe TRBD1 (5 bases). Germline assignment: CDR1 LNHDA and CDR2 SQIVND (reference sequence). The ends were cut back, 6 bases at V and 8 bases at J, with 13 bases in the middle. The CDR3 loop spans 12 amino acids. CDR3 protein: CASRRWGEEAFF. The CDR3 nucleotides are TGTGCCAGTAGGCGGTGGGGCGAGGAAGCTTTCTTT. Looking up the rest from reference TRBV19 and TRBJ1-1 gives the full variable domain: DGGITQSPKYLFRKEGQNVTLSCEQNLNHDAMYWYRQDPGQGLRLIYYSQIVNDFQKGDIAEGYSVSREKKESFPLTVTSAQKNPTAFYLCASRRWGEEAFFGQGTRLTVV.

The V and J genes are TRBV5-1 and TRBJ1-4, with 10 bases fitting TRBD1. The CDR3 is 15 amino acids. Trimming cost V 0 bases and J 8 bases; bases outside gene matches: 4. CDR1 SGHRS and CDR2 YFSETQ come from the germline V gene. The CDR3 spells CASSLARDRGEKLFF. CDR3 coding DNA: TGCGCCAGCAGCTTGGCTCGGGACAGGGGAGAAAAACTGTTTTTT.

The chain joins TRBV5-1 to TRBJ2-3; 9 bases map to TRBD2. This CDR3 has 14 amino acids. V trimming: 9 bases; J trimming: 2 bases; junction bases outside the gene matches: 7. The germline V gene encodes CDR1 SGHRS and CDR2 YFSETQ. CDR3 residues: CATTTSGYTDTQYF. The CDR3 coding sequence is TGCGCCACCACCACTAGCGGGTACACAGATACGCAGTATTTT.